What follows are 7 T cell receptor beta chains derived from one specimen sequenced in a study of cytomegalovirus exposure and HLA in healthy donors. PCR was performed using 60 Vbeta and 13 Jbeta primers. Profiled with immunoSEQ multiplex PCR; TCRdb holds only in-frame clones, not every one. The sample lists about 200,000 clones; 75% to 80% were seen once. The sequenced sample consisted of PBMCs. All receptors derive from a man aged 18 to 30 in good health and CMV-seronegative.

This clone was recorded once. The chain recombines TRBV30 with TRBJ2-3, with TRBD2 identical over 8 bases. The CDR3 extends over 15 amino acids. Trimming cost V 5 bases and J 5 bases; bases outside gene matches: 12. Germline loops: CDR1 GTSNPN, CDR2 SVGIG (reference sequence). The CDR3 nucleotides read TGTGCCTGGGGTGGAGTAGCGGGATTCAAAGATACGCAGTATTTT. This translates into CAWGGVAGFKDTQYF.

The chain joins TRBV7-3 to TRBJ2-5, with a possible D match to TRBD2 (5 bases). The CDR3 extends over 15 amino acids. Germline V gene data show CDR1 as SGHTA and CDR2 as FQGTGA. Trimming left V 5 bases short and J 0 bases short, with 13 bases between. The CDR3 bases are TGTGCCAGCAGCCCCCGACCCGGGGACCAAGAGACCCAGTACTTC. This sequence encodes CASSPRPGDQETQYF. Full variable domain (rest looked up from reference TRBV7-3 and TRBJ2-5): GAGVSQTPSNKVTEKGKYVELRCDPISGHTALYWYRQSLGQGPEFLIYFQGTGAADDSGLPNDRFFAVRPEGSVSTLKIQRTERGDSAVYLCASSPRPGDQETQYFGPGTRLLVL.

The rearrangement uses TRBV4-2 and TRBJ2-3; 15 positions match TRBD2. The V gene's germline CDR1 is LGHNA and CDR2 YNFKEQ. The CDR3 runs 19 residues. V was clipped by 1 base and J by 3 bases; unmatched bases: 8. CDR3 bases: TGTGCCAGCAGCCAAGTCCCGGGACTAGCGGGGGGCCGGACAGATACGCAGTATTTT. Encoded protein: CASSQVPGLAGGRTDTQYF.

J is TRBJ2-1 and V is TRBV5-1; TRBD2 might be the D (5 bases). Germline CDR1 and CDR2: SGHRS and YFSETQ. The CDR3 is 15 amino acids. V was pared by 4 bases and J by 7 bases, with 18 bases between. The CDR3 reads CASSPGLGGGNEQFF. The CDR3 DNA is TGCGCCAGCAGCCCTGGACTGGGTGGTGGGAATGAGCAGTTCTTC.

This chain connects TRBV29-1 to TRBJ1-1; 7 nucleotides line up with TRBD1. The germline V gene has CDR1 SQVTM and CDR2 ANQGSEA. This CDR3 is built from 14 residues. Trimming removed 5 bases from V and 1 base from J; junction bases left unmatched: 7. CDR3 sequence: CSVFPDRANTEAFF. Here the CDR3 DNA reads TGCAGCGTTTTCCCCGACAGGGCGAACACTGAAGCTTTCTTT.

V gene TRBV7-9 combines with J gene TRBJ2-6; D remains ambiguous. The germline V gene has CDR1 SEHNR and CDR2 FQNEAQ (reference sequence). This CDR3 comprises 15 residues. Trimming shortened V by 5 bases and J by 0 bases, and 8 bases separated the two germline ends. The CDR3, as DNA: TGTGCCAGCAGCCCGGGTGTCTCTGGGGCCAACGTCCTGACTTTC. Protein: CASSPGVSGANVLTF.

The rearrangement links TRBV5-6 to TRBJ2-3; 14 positions match TRBD2. CDR1 and CDR2 (germline): SGHDT, YYEEEE. J lost 3 bases, V lost 2 bases, and 2 bases had no gene match. CDR3 size: 16 residues. Written as DNA, the CDR3 is TGTGCCAGCAGCTTCAGACTAGCGGGGGGGACAGATACGCAGTATTTT. It codes for CASSFRLAGGTDTQYF.